The next 18 T cell receptor beta chains were all read from a single sample in a study of shared T cell receptors in the human thymus. TCRdb's table, derived via immunoSEQ multiplex PCR, lists solely in-frame clones and lacks some. The sample lists almost 550,000 clones; 70% to 80% were seen once. These data also formed part of another study, on human thymus T cells.

Specimen: thymocytes. These receptor sequences come from a boy in the first two years of life with a congenital heart defect.

The V call is TRBV25-1, the J call TRBJ2-3; TRBD2 aligns across 8 bases. The CDR3 is 15 amino acids. The V segment lost 6 bases and the J segment 4 bases; nucleotides outside the gene matches: 9. CDR1 and CDR2 (germline): MGHDK, SYGVNS. The CDR3 is CASSPERETADTQYF. Written as DNA, the CDR3 is TGTGCCAGCAGCCCGGAGCGGGAGACTGCAGATACGCAGTATTTT.

The genes are TRBV4-3 and TRBJ2-3; D uncertain. Germline CDR1 and CDR2: LGHNA and YSLEER. The CDR3 extends over 15 amino acids. Trimming removed 1 base from V and 2 bases from J, with 10 bases in between. The CDR3 is CASSQGPSHTDTQYF. The CDR3 nucleotides read TGCGCCAGCAGCCAAGGTCCCTCACACACAGATACGCAGTATTTT.

V and J are TRBV5-6 and TRBJ1-5, with 9 bases identical to TRBD1. The junction had 4 bases not matched to a gene; V was cut back by 2 bases and J by 7 bases. The CDR3 runs to 14 residues. Germline V lookup: CDR1 SGHDT, CDR2 YYEEEE. CDR3 in DNA: TGTGCCAGCAGCTTTGGGACAGGGAAGCAGCCCCAGCATTTT. This sequence encodes CASSFGTGKQPQHF.

This sequence joins TRBV13 and TRBJ2-3; TRBD1 agrees at 9 bases. The CDR3 totals 14 residues. In germline, CDR1 is PRHDT, CDR2 FYEKMQ (reference sequence). The V gene end was trimmed by 5 bases and the J gene end by 4 bases; junction bases not matched to a gene: 4. The CDR3: CASSHGTGPDTQYF. The CDR3, as DNA: TGTGCCAGCAGCCACGGGACAGGGCCAGATACGCAGTATTTT.

The chain is built from TRBV14 and TRBJ1-2, with 9 positions matching TRBD1. The V segment lost 3 bases and the J segment 6 bases; nucleotides outside the gene matches: 14. The CDR3 totals 17 residues. In germline, CDR1 is SGHDN, CDR2 FVKESK. CDR3 coding DNA: TGTGCCAGCAGCCATCGAATACCGGGACAGGGTTACAATGGCTACACCTTC. It translates to CASSHRIPGQGYNGYTF. The full variable domain, with the rest looked up from reference TRBV14 and TRBJ1-2, is EAGVTQFPSHSVIEKGQTVTLRCDPISGHDNLYWYRRVMGKEIKFLLHFVKESKQDESGMPNNRFLAERTGGTYSTLKVQPAELEDSGVYFCASSHRIPGQGYNGYTFGSGTRLTVV.

The J gene is TRBJ2-5, the V gene TRBV25-1; D might be TRBD2 (5 bases). V lost 2 bases, J lost 5 bases, and 24 bases lay in between. The CDR3 extends over 18 amino acids. Looked up from germline, CDR1 is MGHDK and CDR2 is SYGVNS. The CDR3 protein is CASSEPRLSRAGIETQYF. CDR3 coding DNA: TGTGCCAGCAGTGAACCCCGTTTATCAAGGGCGGGCATCGAGACCCAGTACTTC. Looking up the rest from reference TRBV25-1 and TRBJ2-5 gives the full variable domain: EADIYQTPRYLVIGTGKKITLECSQTMGHDKMYWYQQDPGMELHLIHYSYGVNSTEKGDLSSESTVSRIRTEHFPLTLESARPSHTSQYLCASSEPRLSRAGIETQYFGPGTRLLVL.

The CDR3 bases are TGTGCCAGCAGTCAAAACAGGGTGGACTATGGCTACACCTTC. This translates into CASSQNRVDYGYTF. The chain combines TRBV13 with TRBJ1-2; D may be TRBD1 (6 bases). Trimming stripped 6 bases from V and 3 bases from J, with 14 bases between. Germline V lookup: CDR1 PRHDT, CDR2 FYEKMQ (reference sequence). The CDR3 is made up of 14 amino acids.

The CDR3 bases are TGTGCCAGCAGTCCCGGGCCCGGGGGTGAGCAGTTCTTC. This encodes CASSPGPGGEQFF. The rearrangement joins TRBV27 to TRBJ2-1; a weak D match, TRBD2 (6 bases). Germline CDR1 is MNHEY and CDR2 is SMNVEV (reference sequence). Trimming pared 5 bases from V and 9 bases from J, leaving 14 bases between. The CDR3 spans 13 residues.

As for this clone: The same CDR3 arises from other DNA sequences in this sample as well. The CDR3 region is CASSLPSGKADNEQFF. The CDR3 bases are TGCGCCAGCAGCCTACCTAGCGGGAAAGCGGACAATGAGCAGTTCTTC. This chain connects TRBV4-1 to TRBJ2-1; 9 bases match TRBD2. This CDR3 comprises 16 residues. CDR1 is MGHRA and CDR2 is YSYEKL in the germline V gene. V shed 4 bases and J 5 bases; nucleotides not matched to a gene: 9.

The chain carries TRBV5-4 and TRBJ1-2, with a weak D call TRBD1 (5 bases). V dropped 4 bases and J dropped 8 bases, with 24 bases sitting between them. The CDR3 is made up of 16 amino acids. The germline V gene encodes CDR1 SGHNT and CDR2 YYREEE (reference sequence). DNA of the CDR3: TGTGCCAGCAGCCTCGGCAGGGACTCTCCCCCGGGGGGCTACACCTTC. As protein: CASSLGRDSPPGGYTF.

The chain employs TRBV6-5 and TRBJ2-4; D unresolved. The CDR3 length is 14 residues. Deletions cut 6 bases from V and 0 bases from J, with 9 bases between. The germline gives CDR1 MNHEY, CDR2 SVGAGI. CDR3 amino acids: CASRSTIAKNIQYF. The CDR3 DNA sequence: TGTGCCAGCAGGTCAACTATAGCCAAAAACATTCAGTACTTC.

The chain joins TRBV30 to TRBJ2-7; TRBD1 matches at 7 bases. CDR1 is GTSNPN, CDR2 SVGIG, per germline (reference sequence). The length of the CDR3 is 13 residues. Trimming at V came to 0 bases and at J to 7 bases, leaving 6 bases not matched to a gene. This CDR3 reads CAWSVGRGREQYF. For the CDR3, the DNA is TGTGCCTGGAGTGTAGGTAGGGGGCGGGAGCAGTACTTC.

The count of this clone is one. V usage is TRBV11-1 and J usage is TRBJ2-7; D is unclear. V was cut by 4 bases and J by 3 bases, with 7 bases left in between. CDR1 is SGHAT and CDR2 is FQDESV in the germline V gene (reference sequence). CDR3 length equals 12 residues. The CDR3 bases are TGTGCCAGCAGCTCGAGCCTCTACGAGCAGTACTTC. The encoded protein is CASSSSLYEQYF.

The rearrangement uses TRBV7-8 and TRBJ2-3; tentative D call: TRBD1 (5 bases). From germline, CDR1 is SGHVS and CDR2 FQNEAQ. The length of the CDR3 is 15 residues. V shed 0 bases and J shed 4 bases, with 11 bases lying between them. DNA for the CDR3: TGTGCCAGCAGCTTAGCAGCCCAGGGTGCAGATACGCAGTATTTT. This encodes CASSLAAQGADTQYF.

This rearrangement joins TRBV27 to TRBJ2-7, with TRBD1 identical over 7 bases. The CDR3 has 18 amino acids. CDR1 and CDR2 (germline): MNHEY, SMNVEV (reference sequence). Trimming removed 6 bases from V and 2 bases from J; junction bases left unmatched: 19. For the CDR3, the DNA is TGTGCCAGCAGACCATCCCGGACAGGTTCCTTGGGCCCCTACGAGCAGTACTTC. Its protein is CASRPSRTGSLGPYEQYF.

The chain couples TRBV11-3 to TRBJ2-7; 9 bases are shared with TRBD1. The CDR3 contains 15 residues. Unmatched junction bases numbered 6, after V lost 1 base and J lost 5 bases. CDR1 is SGHNT and CDR2 is YENEEA in the germline V gene. DNA for the CDR3: TGTGCCAGCAGCTTAGGTGGGGGACAGGGCGACGAGCAGTACTTC. Translation gives CASSLGGGQGDEQYF.

The chain uses TRBV15 and TRBJ2-7; 8 bases are a match to TRBD2. Per the germline V gene, CDR1 is LNHNV and CDR2 is YYDKDF (reference sequence). The CDR3 spans 15 residues. Trimming removed 5 bases from V and 2 bases from J; junction bases left unmatched: 8. The CDR3 here is CATSPRGGTPYEQYF. The CDR3 DNA is TGTGCCACCAGCCCCCGGGGGGGTACCCCCTACGAGCAGTACTTC.

The rearrangement joins TRBV5-4 to TRBJ2-7, with D unresolved. V lost 0 bases and J lost 4, with 8 bases in between. Germline CDR1 reads SGHNT; CDR2 reads YYREEE (reference sequence). This CDR3 has 13 residues. The CDR3 is CASSLASEYEQYF. Written as DNA, the CDR3 is TGTGCCAGCAGCTTGGCCAGCGAGTACGAGCAGTACTTC. The variable domain in full, completed from reference TRBV5-4 and TRBJ2-7, reads ETGVTQSPTHLIKTRGQQVTLRCSSQSGHNTVSWYQQALGQGPQFIFQYYREEENGRGNFPPRFSGLQFPNYSSELNVNALELDDSALYLCASSLASEYEQYFGPGTRLTVT.